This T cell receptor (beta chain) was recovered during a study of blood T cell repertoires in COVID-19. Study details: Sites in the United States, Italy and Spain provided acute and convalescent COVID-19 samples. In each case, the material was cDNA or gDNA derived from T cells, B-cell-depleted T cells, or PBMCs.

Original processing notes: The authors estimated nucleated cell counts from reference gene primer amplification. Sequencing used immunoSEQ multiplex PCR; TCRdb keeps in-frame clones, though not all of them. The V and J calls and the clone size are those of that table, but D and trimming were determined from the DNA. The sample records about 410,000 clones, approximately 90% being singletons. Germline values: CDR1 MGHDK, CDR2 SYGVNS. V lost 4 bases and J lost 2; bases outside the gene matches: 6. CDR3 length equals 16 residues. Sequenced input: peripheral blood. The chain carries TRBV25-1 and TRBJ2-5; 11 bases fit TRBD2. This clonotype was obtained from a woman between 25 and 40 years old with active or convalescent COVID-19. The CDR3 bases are TGTGCCAGCAGTGGGGGACTAGCGGCGCTACAAGAGACCCAGTACTTC. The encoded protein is CASSGGLAALQETQYF.